Listed here are 15 T cell receptor beta chains from one sample, sequenced in a study of T cells in Graves' hyperthyroidism and ophthalmopathy. What was amplified from RNA transcripts were TCR beta CDR3 regions. The HTBI primer set drove a first-round RT-PCR of the TCR CDR3. TCRdb used MiXCR to reprocess the multiplex PCR reads, holding one entry per CDR3 protein. In the table there are fewer than 600,000 distinct CDR3 sequences, approximately 14% of which are singletons. Sequenced material: blood. The source is a woman between 40 and 50 years old with Graves' hyperthyroidism.

This clonotype has ten or more counts. This chain joins TRBV20-1 and TRBJ2-3, with TRBD2 matching over 9 bases. The ends lost 0 bases at V and 5 bases at J; junction bases unmatched: 3. Germline CDR1 is DFQATT and CDR2 is SNEGSKA (reference sequence). This CDR3 contains 14 residues. CDR3 DNA sequence: TGCAGTGCTAGAGACTCGCGGGGGGGAGATACGCAGTATTTT. It codes for CSARDSRGGDTQYF.

This clonotype was seen many times. The chain recombines TRBV7-3 with TRBJ2-3; a weak D match, TRBD2 (6 bases). V lost 5 bases to trimming and J lost 3 bases, with 18 bases between them. Germline V gene data show CDR1 as SGHTA and CDR2 as FQGTGA. The length of the CDR3 is 16 residues. The CDR3 is CASSHGPGGLTDTQYF. DNA of the CDR3: TGTGCCAGCAGCCACGGACCCGGAGGGCTAACAGATACGCAGTATTTT.

The rearrangement joins TRBV20-1 to TRBJ2-1; D is possibly TRBD1 or TRBD2 (6 bases each). The CDR3 spans 13 residues. Trimming removed 8 bases from V and 6 bases from J, with 17 bases in between. CDR1 and CDR2 from the germline V gene are DFQATT and SNEGSKA (reference sequence). Here the CDR3 DNA reads TGCAGTCCCCGGAGGAGGGACACCAATGAGCAGTTCTTC. This encodes CSPRRRDTNEQFF.

Concerning this clonotype: This sequence may be a read error, since a much larger clone differs from it by one base. This chain connects TRBV12-3 or TRBV12-4 to TRBJ1-1; D is perhaps TRBD1 (5 bases). This CDR3 spans 16 amino acids. The CDR3 sequence is CASTSGDVAVNTGAFF. The CDR3 coding sequence is TGTGCCAGCACCTCGGGGGACGTAGCCGTGAACACTGGAGCTTTCTTT.

In its sample, this clonotype was seen many times. The chain joins TRBV12-3 or TRBV12-4 to TRBJ2-3, with a tentative D call TRBD2 (5 bases). This CDR3 region has 13 residues. The V end lost 3 bases, the J end lost 6 bases, and 10 bases lay between the germline ends. The CDR3 DNA reads as TGTGCCAGCAGTTTGACTACCACGGATACGCAGTATTTT. It codes for CASSLTTTDTQYF.

The CDR3 region has the DNA TGTGCCAGCAGTGAAGATCCGAGCAGCAGTAATCAGCCCCAGCATTTT. Protein: CASSEDPSSSNQPQHF. The J gene is TRBJ1-5, the V gene TRBV6-1, with no clear D. Germline loops: CDR1 MNHNS, CDR2 SASEGT. This CDR3 spans 16 amino acids. Trimming took off 1 base at V and 4 bases at J, with 14 bases between the two ends.

This clonotype was detected ten times or more. J is TRBJ1-2 and V is TRBV12-3 or TRBV12-4; D gene ambiguous. V dropped 7 bases and J dropped 7 bases, with 19 bases sitting between them. The CDR3 covers 14 residues. The CDR3 DNA follows: TGTGCCAGCACGGCGGGATACGCTCGACGTGGCTACACCTTC. It translates to CASTAGYARRGYTF.

This clonotype was observed a handful of times. The genes are TRBV9 and TRBJ2-7; TRBD2 matches 10 bases. Trimming removed 0 bases from V and 3 bases from J; junction bases left unmatched: 3. The CDR3 consists of 15 residues. The germline V gene has CDR1 SGDLS and CDR2 YYNGEE. The CDR3 is CASSVGASGSYEQYF. CDR3 nucleotides: TGTGCCAGCAGCGTAGGGGCTAGCGGGAGCTACGAGCAGTACTTC.

Only a few counts were recorded for this clonotype. This chain uses TRBV20-1 with TRBJ2-2; no firm D call. Germline CDR1 is DFQATT and CDR2 is SNEGSKA (reference sequence). The CDR3 runs 15 residues. V shed 1 base and J shed 1 base, with 10 bases lying between them. CDR3 residues: CSARAWPGNTGELFF. CDR3 sequence (DNA): TGCAGTGCTAGAGCCTGGCCGGGGAACACCGGGGAGCTGTTTTTT.

The chain joins TRBV7-3 to TRBJ2-1; perhaps D is TRBD1 or TRBD2 (5 bases each). V was cut by 5 bases and J by 2 bases, with 10 bases left in between. Germline values: CDR1 SGHTA, CDR2 FQGTGA. The CDR3 is 14 residues long. CDR3 sequence reads: CASSPTGPYNEQFF. The CDR3, as DNA: TGTGCCAGCAGCCCTACGGGACCCTACAATGAGCAGTTCTTC.

This clonotype was seen a handful of times. This sequence may be a read error, since a much larger clone differs from it by one base. The chain joins TRBV9 to TRBJ2-2; D gene unclear. The CDR3 spans 13 residues. Germline loops: CDR1 SGDLS, CDR2 YYNGEE. The ends were cut back, 0 bases at V and 4 bases at J, with 4 bases in the middle. CDR3 nucleotide sequence: TGTGCCAGCAGCGTAGAGGGCACCGGGGAGCTGTTTTTT. Protein product: CASSVEGTGELFF.

This clonotype was seen many times. The J gene is TRBJ2-7, the V gene TRBV7-2; D is ambiguous. The CDR3 extends over 14 amino acids. Trimming removed 5 bases from V and 7 bases from J, with 18 bases in between. Germline lookup yields CDR1 SGHTA and CDR2 FQGNSA. CDR3 sequence (DNA): TGTGCCAGCAGCCAGATACAATGGGGTGGGGAGCAGTACTTC. Its protein product is CASSQIQWGGEQYF.

This clonotype was found a few times. The V and J genes are TRBV5-1 and TRBJ2-3, with 7 positions matching TRBD2. The CDR3 consists of 15 residues. V lost 4 bases to trimming and J lost 4 bases; unmatched junction nucleotides: 9. Germline values: CDR1 SGHRS, CDR2 YFSETQ. CDR3 sequence reads: CASSTQGGVADTQYF. The CDR3 region has the DNA TGCGCCAGCAGCACGCAGGGAGGGGTAGCAGATACGCAGTATTTT.

This clonotype was seen many times. The V and J genes are TRBV12-3 or TRBV12-4 and TRBJ1-5; D gene unclear. V was trimmed by 3 bases and J by 2 bases, leaving 8 bases between them. There are 14 residues in the CDR3. The CDR3 reads CASSFASGNQPQHF. The CDR3 region has the DNA TGTGCCAGCAGTTTCGCTTCAGGCAATCAGCCCCAGCATTTT.

Regarding this clonotype: At one end the junction does not follow the germline gene, possibly because of a read error. The rearrangement links TRBV7-2 to TRBJ2-3; the D call may be TRBD1 or TRBD2 (8 bases each). The CDR3 is 16 residues long. Germline V gives CDR1 SGHTA, CDR2 FQGNSA. CDR3 loop: CASSLNGRAGTGTQYF. The CDR3 DNA sequence: TGTGCCAGCAGCTTAAACGGGAGGGCCGGGACAGGTACGCAGTATTTT. Full variable domain (outside the CDR3, taken from reference TRBV7-2 and TRBJ2-3): GAGVSQSPSNKVTEKGKDVELRCDPISGHTALYWYRQSLGQGLEFLIYFQGNSAPDKSGLPSDRFSAERTGGSVSTLTIQRTQQEDSAVYLCASSLNGRAGTGTQYFGPGTRLTVL.